One sample yielded the 4 T cell receptor beta chains listed below, sequenced in a study of post-analysis software for immune sequencing data. Whole-study results and caveats: When patients were compared with controls, 4 or 5 TRBV segments were more frequent, TRBV5-6, TRBV5-1 and TRBV20-1 among them.

Sequencing libraries made from TCR beta cDNA carried unique molecular identifiers. One entry per CDR3 protein results from TCRdb running MiXCR on the PCR reads. The sample carries roughly 180,000 distinct CDR3 sequences, 30% recorded once. The antigens for these receptors are not known. The sample consisted of blood. Receptors were obtained from a girl aged 10 to 17 with multiple sclerosis.

This clonotype was seen many times. The chain joins TRBV3-1 to TRBJ2-7; TRBD1 is a possible D gene (5 bases). The CDR3 runs 16 residues. Germline lookup yields CDR1 LGHDT and CDR2 YNNKEL (reference sequence). The V end lost 1 base, the J end lost 6 bases, and 19 bases lay between the germline ends. The CDR3 is CASSQAGKREGAEQYF. The DNA for the CDR3 is TGTGCCAGCAGCCAAGCGGGCAAAAGGGAAGGGGCCGAGCAGTACTTC.

This clonotype was counted a few times. The chain carries TRBV28 and TRBJ2-1; 7 positions agree with TRBD2. The CDR3 consists of 15 residues. J lost 7 bases, V lost 4 bases, and 10 bases had no gene match. Germline V gives CDR1 MDHEN, CDR2 SYDVKM. The CDR3 DNA reads as TGTGCCAGCAGTTACGGCGGGAGAGATATAAATGAGCAGTTCTTC. This gives the protein CASSYGGRDINEQFF.

The chain recombines TRBV6-4 with TRBJ2-2; 7 nucleotides align to TRBD2. Germline V CDR1 and CDR2: MRHNA, SNTAGT. The CDR3 is 15 residues long. With 4 bases clipped from V and 2 bases from J, the junction kept 4 bases outside the gene matches. For the CDR3, the DNA is TGTGCCAGCAGTGTTGCTAGCGGTAACACCGGGGAGCTGTTTTTT. Encoded protein: CASSVASGNTGELFF.

This clonotype was seen more than once but under ten times. Here the CDR3 reads CSVHSGSHNSPLHF. The CDR3, as DNA: TGCAGCGTACACTCCGGGTCCCATAATTCACCCCTCCACTTT. The genes are TRBV29-1 and TRBJ1-6; D unclear. This CDR3 comprises 14 residues. V lost 6 bases and J 5 bases, leaving 14 bases between the germline ends. CDR1 and CDR2 (germline): SQVTM, ANQGSEA.